This passage covers 30 T cell receptor beta chains from one sample sequenced in a study of shared clonotypes between healthy human individuals. Here immunoSEQ multiplex PCR was the method, and the copy in TCRdb shows in-frame clones only, minus some. The data contain more than 2,000,000 clones, roughly nine tenths of them seen just once; the ten biggest clones take up over 0.12%. The sample comprised naive CD4+ T cells sorted from blood. Subset of the sample: CD45RA+ positively selected. The receptors were sampled from a man aged 18 to 30 in good health.

This rearrangement joins TRBV10-3 to TRBJ2-1; TRBD2 matches at 9 bases. From germline, CDR1 is ENHRY and CDR2 SYGVKD. The CDR3 is 15 amino acids. Trimming took 0 bases from V and 7 from J; bases not matched to a gene: 4. In nucleotides, the CDR3 is TGTGCCATCAGTGAGTCGATGCGGGAGGGAAATGAGCAGTTCTTC. Translated: CAISESMREGNEQFF.

The V gene is TRBV10-2, the J gene TRBJ1-3; D perhaps matches TRBD1 (5 bases). This CDR3 has 17 residues. Germline-derived CDR1 and CDR2 are WSHSY and SAAADI. Trimming stripped 0 bases from V and 1 base from J, with 13 bases between. CDR3 region: CASSESSWGRSGNTIYF. CDR3 sequence (DNA): TGCGCCAGCAGTGAGTCGAGTTGGGGGAGGTCTGGAAACACCATATATTTT.

The genes are TRBV19 and TRBJ2-1; D perhaps matches TRBD1 (5 bases). The CDR3 covers 14 residues. V was clipped by 11 bases and J by 1 base, with 15 bases between them. Germline V gene data show CDR1 as LNHDA and CDR2 as SQIVND (reference sequence). CDR3 DNA sequence: TGTGCCGGAACAACAGGTTTTTCCTACAATGAGCAGTTCTTC. It translates to CAGTTGFSYNEQFF.

This clone has just a few counts. The rearrangement links TRBV19 to TRBJ1-2, with 7 nucleotides matching TRBD1. This CDR3 spans 13 amino acids. V lost 7 bases, J lost 6 bases, and 8 bases stayed unmatched. The V gene's germline CDR1 is LNHDA and CDR2 SQIVND (reference sequence). The CDR3 DNA sequence: TGTGCCAGTAACCTCCCAACAGGGGATGGCTACACCTTC. It yields the protein CASNLPTGDGYTF.

V and J are TRBV18 and TRBJ2-2, with D hard to call. The CDR3 contains 15 residues. Trimming pared 3 bases from V and 0 bases from J, leaving 8 bases between. The V gene's germline CDR1 is KGHSH and CDR2 LQKENI. The DNA for the CDR3 is TGTGCCAGCTCACCCCTTGGGGCGAACACCGGGGAGCTGTTTTTT. Residues: CASSPLGANTGELFF.

The chain recombines TRBV15 with TRBJ1-4, with 9 bases aligning to TRBD1. Germline trimming cut 8 bases from V and 4 bases from J; bases unmatched to any gene: 5. Germline CDR1 reads LNHNV; CDR2 reads YYDKDF (reference sequence). This CDR3 is 14 amino acids long. CDR3 bases: TGTGCCACCCGACAGGGGGGAGGTAATGAAAAACTGTTTTTT. Translated: CATRQGGGNEKLFF.

On this clone: This sample also contains other DNA sequences that code for the same CDR3. V gene TRBV18 combines with J gene TRBJ2-7; 10 bases match TRBD2. V was clipped by 0 bases and J by 6 bases; unmatched bases: 5. From germline, CDR1 is KGHSH and CDR2 LQKENI. The CDR3 has 15 amino acids. In DNA, the CDR3 is TGTGCCAGCTCACCACCAGCGGGAGGGCCAGGCGAGCAGTACTTC. It encodes CASSPPAGGPGEQYF.

As for this clone: The germline gene is not matched at one end of the junction; a read error may be the cause. The CDR3 nucleotides read TGTGCTAGCAGCCGGGGGGTAACCGCGGGGCCCGGGGAGCTGTTTTTT. It translates to CASSRGVTAGPGELFF. This rearrangement joins TRBV7-7 to TRBJ2-2, with 7 bases aligning to TRBD2. The CDR3 sequence is 16 residues long. Germline CDR1 reads SSHAT; CDR2 reads FNYEAQ (reference sequence).

V is TRBV19 and J is TRBJ1-1; D is possibly TRBD1 (6 bases). The germline V gene has CDR1 LNHDA and CDR2 SQIVND (reference sequence). Trimming took off 8 bases at V and 5 bases at J, with 21 bases between the two ends. The CDR3 spans 15 residues. The CDR3 spells CASRSGAQLRTEAFF. CDR3 sequence (DNA): TGTGCCAGTCGATCAGGGGCACAGCTACGAACTGAAGCTTTCTTT. Together with reference TRBV19 and TRBJ1-1, the CDR3 gives the full variable domain: DGGITQSPKYLFRKEGQNVTLSCEQNLNHDAMYWYRQDPGQGLRLIYYSQIVNDFQKGDIAEGYSVSREKKESFPLTVTSAQKNPTAFYLCASRSGAQLRTEAFFGQGTRLTVV.

This chain uses TRBV30 with TRBJ2-4, with unresolved D. V lost 1 base and J 4 bases, leaving 20 bases between the germline ends. Germline V CDR1 and CDR2: GTSNPN, SVGIG (reference sequence). This CDR3 region has 17 residues. The CDR3 protein is CAWSGLRGSEEKNIQYF. The CDR3 DNA reads TGTGCCTGGAGTGGCCTTCGAGGCAGTGAGGAGAAAAACATTCAGTACTTC. Filled out from reference TRBV30 and TRBJ2-4, the complete variable domain reads SQTIHQWPATLVQPVGSPLSLECTVEGTSNPNLYWYRQAAGRGLQLLFYSVGIGQISSEVPQNLSASRPQDRQFILSSKKLLLSDSGFYLCAWSGLRGSEEKNIQYFGAGTRLSVL.

The rearrangement uses TRBV6-6 and TRBJ2-7; weak D call: TRBD2 (6 bases). This CDR3 spans 13 amino acids. Germline V gene sequence: CDR1 MNHNY, CDR2 SVGAGI (reference sequence). Trimming pared 5 bases from V and 7 bases from J, leaving 15 bases between. The CDR3 is CASSTGGKKEQYF. The CDR3 DNA reads TGTGCCAGCAGTACCGGGGGAAAGAAGGAGCAGTACTTC.

Details on this clone: Other DNA sequences in the sample encode the same CDR3. The chain carries TRBV18 and TRBJ2-5; D uncertain. The V gene's germline CDR1 is KGHSH and CDR2 LQKENI. This CDR3 comprises 13 residues. Trimming pared 6 bases from V and 2 bases from J, leaving 10 bases between. The CDR3 region is CASSSGIQETQYF. The CDR3 nucleotides are TGTGCCAGCTCCTCAGGAATACAAGAGACCCAGTACTTC.

The chain combines TRBV19 with TRBJ2-7; weak D call: TRBD1 (5 bases). Looked up from germline, CDR1 is LNHDA and CDR2 is SQIVND (reference sequence). V was cut by 5 bases and J by 6 bases, with 17 bases left in between. This CDR3 has 14 residues. The CDR3: CASSLTGWGGEQYF. The CDR3 nucleotides are TGTGCCAGTAGTTTAACGGGCTGGGGCGGCGAGCAGTACTTC.

The chain uses TRBV11-2 and TRBJ2-1; no clear D gene. CDR1 and CDR2 from the germline V gene are SGHAT and FQNNGV. Between the trimmed V and J ends, which lost 5 bases and 3 bases, there was a span of 11 bases. The CDR3 extends over 14 amino acids. The CDR3 DNA reads TGTGCCAGCAGCGTCAGTGCGGACTACAATGAGCAGTTCTTC. Translated, it gives CASSVSADYNEQFF.

The CDR3 DNA follows: TGTGCAAGTCGCTTAGGACAGAACTATAATTCACCCCTCCACTTT. Encoded protein: CASRLGQNYNSPLHF. The chain carries TRBV12-2 and TRBJ1-6; the table's D gene call, TRBD1, was not cross checked with the DNA. TRBV12-2 is classified as a pseudogene. This CDR3 is 15 amino acids long.

This clone was observed once. The chain couples TRBV6-1 to TRBJ1-2; the D gene is possibly TRBD1 (5 bases). The germline gives CDR1 MNHNS, CDR2 SASEGT. Trimming pared 4 bases from V and 5 bases from J, leaving 17 bases between. This CDR3 is built from 15 residues. The CDR3 reads CASSVVWQGGYGYTF. CDR3 nucleotide sequence: TGTGCCAGCAGTGTGGTTTGGCAGGGAGGTTATGGCTACACCTTC.

V usage is TRBV18 and J usage is TRBJ1-6, with D uncertain. Trimming left V 4 bases short and J 7 bases short, with 20 bases between. Germline V lookup: CDR1 KGHSH, CDR2 LQKENI. The CDR3 sequence is 17 residues long. For the CDR3, the DNA is TGTGCCAGCTCACGAGAAGTTAGCGCGCTTAGCAATTCACCCCTCCACTTT. It is translated as CASSREVSALSNSPLHF.

The chain employs TRBV5-6 and TRBJ2-5, with D unclear. The CDR3 has 15 residues. V was shortened by 4 bases and J by 2 bases, with 15 bases between the two germline ends. Germline CDR1 is SGHDT and CDR2 is YYEEEE. CDR3 nucleotides: TGTGCCAGCAGCACGTTCCAACAGACACAAGAGACCCAGTACTTC. Translated: CASSTFQQTQETQYF. Full variable domain (rest looked up from reference TRBV5-6 and TRBJ2-5): DAGVTQSPTHLIKTRGQQVTLRCSPKSGHDTVSWYQQALGQGPQFIFQYYEEEERQRGNFPDRFSGHQFPNYSSELNVNALLLGDSALYLCASSTFQQTQETQYFGPGTRLLVL.

This clone was seen a few times. V and J are TRBV10-3 and TRBJ2-7; D not resolved. This CDR3 is 11 amino acids long. Deletions cut 4 bases from V and 3 bases from J, with 4 bases between. The germline CDR1 and CDR2 sequences are ENHRY and SYGVKD. CDR3 region: CAISADYEQYF. CDR3 DNA: TGTGCCATCAGTGCAGACTACGAGCAGTACTTC.

V is TRBV6-6 and J is TRBJ2-7, with 11 bases aligning to TRBD1. Germline V CDR1 and CDR2: MNHNY, SVGAGI (reference sequence). The CDR3 spans 14 residues. V lost 5 bases and J lost 5; bases outside the gene matches: 5. CDR3 sequence: CASSKPGQGDEQYF. The CDR3 region has the DNA TGTGCCAGCAGTAAACCGGGACAGGGGGACGAGCAGTACTTC.

The gene calls are TRBV2 and TRBJ1-5; possible D gene TRBD1, 5 bases. The CDR3 has 12 residues. The germline CDR1 and CDR2 sequences are SNHLY and FYNNEI. Trimming shortened V by 0 bases and J by 16 bases, and 13 bases separated the two germline ends. The CDR3 region has the DNA TGTGCCAGCAGTGAAGCGGGGGGGTCCTGTCATTTT. As protein: CASSEAGGSCHF.

This sequence joins TRBV4-1 and TRBJ2-3; 9 nucleotides line up with TRBD2. V gave up 6 bases and J gave up 6 bases; unmatched junction bases: 7. This CDR3 is 14 amino acids long. The germline V gene encodes CDR1 MGHRA and CDR2 YSYEKL. This CDR3 is CASSRNSGSDTQYF. CDR3 in DNA: TGCGCCAGCAGTCGAAATAGCGGGAGCGATACGCAGTATTTT.

The chain joins TRBV29-1 to TRBJ2-7; D not certain. Germline V gene data show CDR1 as SQVTM and CDR2 as ANQGSEA. This CDR3 has 13 residues. V was cut by 6 bases and J by 7 bases, with 19 bases left in between. CDR3 region: CSVTEFRMGEQYF. The CDR3 DNA sequence: TGCAGCGTCACAGAGTTTAGAATGGGGGAGCAGTACTTC.

The chain couples TRBV27 to TRBJ2-3; D remains ambiguous. CDR3 size: 15 residues. Germline lookup yields CDR1 MNHEY and CDR2 SMNVEV (reference sequence). V lost 2 bases and J 2 bases, leaving 11 bases between the germline ends. CDR3 sequence (DNA): TGTGCCAGCAGTTTAAAGGCTGGCTTCACAGATACGCAGTATTTT. The encoded protein is CASSLKAGFTDTQYF.

The genes are TRBV7-8 and TRBJ1-1; D not resolved. Trimming stripped 2 bases from V and 1 base from J, with 8 bases between. Germline loops: CDR1 SGHVS, CDR2 FQNEAQ. The CDR3 loop spans 14 amino acids. The CDR3 here is CASSLPTGNTEAFF. The CDR3 coding sequence is TGTGCCAGCAGCTTACCCACGGGGAACACTGAAGCTTTCTTT.

About this clone: Other nucleotide sequences in the sample specify the same CDR3. The chain links TRBV18 to TRBJ2-2; D remains unclear. CDR3 length: 13 amino acids. V shed 1 base and J shed 6 bases, with 6 bases lying between them. CDR1 and CDR2 from the germline V gene are KGHSH and LQKENI. The CDR3 protein is CASSPRGPGELFF. The CDR3 DNA reads TGTGCCAGCTCACCACGGGGTCCCGGGGAGCTGTTTTTT.

The V call is TRBV19, the J call TRBJ2-5; 14 bases are shared with TRBD2. From germline, CDR1 is LNHDA and CDR2 SQIVND (reference sequence). The CDR3 has 13 residues. V lost 8 bases, J lost 5 bases, and 1 base stayed unmatched. CDR3 sequence reads: CASGTSGGETQYF. CDR3 nucleotides: TGTGCCAGTGGGACTAGCGGGGGTGAGACCCAGTACTTC.

The chain links TRBV4-3 to TRBJ2-5; no definite D call. CDR3 length: 15 residues. CDR1 and CDR2 from the germline V gene are LGHNA and YSLEER. The V and J ends lost 0 bases and 5 bases respectively, with 13 bases between them. The CDR3 loop is CASSQDWIRVETQYF. CDR3 sequence (DNA): TGCGCCAGCAGCCAAGACTGGATCCGAGTGGAGACCCAGTACTTC.

The chain carries TRBV5-1 and TRBJ2-3; D is uncertain. V lost 4 bases and J lost 3, with 12 bases in between. Germline values: CDR1 SGHRS, CDR2 YFSETQ. The CDR3 sequence is 14 residues long. CDR3 DNA sequence: TGCGCCAGCAGCATGGAAACGTGGACAGATACGCAGTATTTT. Its translation: CASSMETWTDTQYF.

A remark on this clone: This CDR3 is also generated by other DNA sequences in the sample. The chain is built from TRBV6-5 and TRBJ1-2; the D is unclear. CDR3 length equals 11 residues. The germline V and J ends were trimmed by 4 bases and 5 bases, with 5 bases remaining between them. CDR1 is MNHEY, CDR2 SVGAGI, per germline. CDR3 amino acids: CASSSAYGYTF. The CDR3 DNA reads as TGTGCCAGCAGTTCCGCTTATGGCTACACCTTC.